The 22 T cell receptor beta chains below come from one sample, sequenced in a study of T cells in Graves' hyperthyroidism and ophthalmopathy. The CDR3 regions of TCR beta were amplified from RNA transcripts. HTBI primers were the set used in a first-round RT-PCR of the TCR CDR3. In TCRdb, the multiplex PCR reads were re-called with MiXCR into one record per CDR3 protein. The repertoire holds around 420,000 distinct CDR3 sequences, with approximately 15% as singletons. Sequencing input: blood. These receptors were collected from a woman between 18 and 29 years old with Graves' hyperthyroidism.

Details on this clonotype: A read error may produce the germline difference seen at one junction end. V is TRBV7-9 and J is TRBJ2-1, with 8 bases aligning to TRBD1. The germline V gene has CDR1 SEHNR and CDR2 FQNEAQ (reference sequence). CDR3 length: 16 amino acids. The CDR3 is CASSHGQGPSYNEQFF. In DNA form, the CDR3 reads TGTGCCAGCAGCCATGGACAGGGTCCCTCCTACAACGAGCAGTTCTTC. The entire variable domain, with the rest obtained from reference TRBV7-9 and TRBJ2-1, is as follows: DTGVSQNPRHKITKRGQNVTFRCDPISEHNRLYWYRQTLGQGPEFLTYFQNEAQLEKSRLLSDRFSAERPKGSFSTLEIQRTEQGDSAMYLCASSHGQGPSYNEQFFGPGTRLTVL.

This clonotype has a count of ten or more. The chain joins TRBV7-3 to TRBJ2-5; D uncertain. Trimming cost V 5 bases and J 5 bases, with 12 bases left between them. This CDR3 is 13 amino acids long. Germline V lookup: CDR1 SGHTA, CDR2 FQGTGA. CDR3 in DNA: TGTGCCAGCAGCCCGAGCAACTTGGAGACCCAGTACTTC. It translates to CASSPSNLETQYF.

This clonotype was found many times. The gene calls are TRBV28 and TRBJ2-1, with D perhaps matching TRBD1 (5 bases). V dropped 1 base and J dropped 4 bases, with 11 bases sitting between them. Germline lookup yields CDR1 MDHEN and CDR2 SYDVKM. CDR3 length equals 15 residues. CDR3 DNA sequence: TGTGCCAGCAGTTTATTAGCTCAGGGATACAATGAGCAGTTCTTC. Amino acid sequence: CASSLLAQGYNEQFF.

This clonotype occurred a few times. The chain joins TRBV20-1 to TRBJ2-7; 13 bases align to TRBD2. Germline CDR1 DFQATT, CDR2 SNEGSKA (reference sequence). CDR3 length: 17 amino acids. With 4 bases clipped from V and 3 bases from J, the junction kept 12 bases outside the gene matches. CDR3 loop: CSATRTGRLAGGYEQYF. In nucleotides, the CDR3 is TGCAGTGCTACCCGAACAGGCAGACTAGCGGGAGGCTACGAGCAGTACTTC.

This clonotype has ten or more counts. The CDR3 coding sequence is TGTGCCATCAGTGAGTCGGAGGGCGGGACCCTTTACGAGCAGTACTTC. Protein sequence: CAISESEGGTLYEQYF. The chain has TRBV10-3 and TRBJ2-7; D possibly corresponds to TRBD2 (6 bases). CDR3 length: 16 amino acids. Germline lookup yields CDR1 ENHRY and CDR2 SYGVKD. V lost 0 bases and J lost 4, with 16 bases in between.

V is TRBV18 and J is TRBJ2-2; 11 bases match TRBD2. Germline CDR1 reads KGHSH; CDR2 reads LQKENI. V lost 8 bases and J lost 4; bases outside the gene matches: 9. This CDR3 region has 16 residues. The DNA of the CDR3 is TGTGCCAGCCGGGGGCTAGCGGGAGGCCGCACCGGGGAGCTGTTTTTT. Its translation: CASRGLAGGRTGELFF.

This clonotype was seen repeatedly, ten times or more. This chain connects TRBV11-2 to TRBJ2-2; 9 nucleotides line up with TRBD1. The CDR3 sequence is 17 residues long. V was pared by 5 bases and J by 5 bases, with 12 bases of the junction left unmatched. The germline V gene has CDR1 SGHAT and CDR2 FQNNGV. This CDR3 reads CASSVIPGQGSTGELFF. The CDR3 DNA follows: TGTGCCAGCAGCGTGATACCGGGACAGGGTTCGACCGGGGAGCTGTTTTTT.

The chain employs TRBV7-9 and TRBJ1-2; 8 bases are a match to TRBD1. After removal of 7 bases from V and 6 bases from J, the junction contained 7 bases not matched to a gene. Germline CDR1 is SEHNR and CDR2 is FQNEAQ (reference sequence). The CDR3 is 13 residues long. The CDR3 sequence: CASTNTGGDGYTF. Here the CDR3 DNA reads TGTGCCAGCACCAACACAGGGGGGGATGGCTACACCTTC.

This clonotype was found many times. The CDR3 spells CASSQYRRSGYNEQFF. CDR3 coding DNA: TGTGCCAGCAGCCAATACAGGCGTTCAGGCTACAATGAGCAGTTCTTC. The chain joins TRBV14 to TRBJ2-1; possible D gene TRBD1, 5 bases. Germline lookup yields CDR1 SGHDN and CDR2 FVKESK. The CDR3 contains 16 residues. V lost 2 bases and J 3 bases, leaving 14 bases between the germline ends.

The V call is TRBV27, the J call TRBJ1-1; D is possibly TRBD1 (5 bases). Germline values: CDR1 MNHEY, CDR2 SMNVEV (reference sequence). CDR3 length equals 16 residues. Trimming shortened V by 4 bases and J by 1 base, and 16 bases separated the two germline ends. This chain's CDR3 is CASSYGAVRRNTEAFF. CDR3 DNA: TGTGCCAGCAGTTATGGGGCGGTCCGGCGGAACACTGAAGCTTTCTTT.

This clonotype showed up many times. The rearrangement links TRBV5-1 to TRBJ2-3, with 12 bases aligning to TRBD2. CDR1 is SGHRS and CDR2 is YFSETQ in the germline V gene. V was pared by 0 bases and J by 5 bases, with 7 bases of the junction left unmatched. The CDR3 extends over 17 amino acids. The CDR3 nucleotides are TGCGCCAGCAGCTTGGCTCTAGCGGGAGGGCCCCAAGATACGCAGTATTTT. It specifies CASSLALAGGPQDTQYF.

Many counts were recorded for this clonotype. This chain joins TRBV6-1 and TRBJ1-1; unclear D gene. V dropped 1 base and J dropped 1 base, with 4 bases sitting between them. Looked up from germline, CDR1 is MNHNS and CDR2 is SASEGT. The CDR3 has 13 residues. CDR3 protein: CASSEVGNTEAFF. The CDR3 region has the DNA TGTGCCAGCAGTGAAGTCGGGAACACTGAAGCTTTCTTT.

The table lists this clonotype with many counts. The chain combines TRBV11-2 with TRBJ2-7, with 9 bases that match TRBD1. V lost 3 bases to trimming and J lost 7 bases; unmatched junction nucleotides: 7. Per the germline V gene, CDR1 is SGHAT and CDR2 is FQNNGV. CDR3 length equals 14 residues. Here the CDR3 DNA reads TGTGCCAGCAGCTTGATCACAGGGGGCGGGGAGCAGTACTTC. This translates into CASSLITGGGEQYF. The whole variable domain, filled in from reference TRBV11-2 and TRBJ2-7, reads EAGVAQSPRYKIIEKRQSVAFWCNPISGHATLYWYQQILGQGPKLLIQFQNNGVVDDSQLPKDRFSAERLKGVDSTLKIQPAKLEDSAVYLCASSLITGGGEQYFGPGTRLTVT.

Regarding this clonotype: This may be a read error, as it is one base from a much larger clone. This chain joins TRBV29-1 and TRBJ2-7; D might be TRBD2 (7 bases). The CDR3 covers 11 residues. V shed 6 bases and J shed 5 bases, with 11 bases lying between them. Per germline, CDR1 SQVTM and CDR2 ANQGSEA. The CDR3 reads CSVVGGHEQYF. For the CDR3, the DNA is TGCAGCGTCGTGGGGGGGCACGAGCAGTACTTC.

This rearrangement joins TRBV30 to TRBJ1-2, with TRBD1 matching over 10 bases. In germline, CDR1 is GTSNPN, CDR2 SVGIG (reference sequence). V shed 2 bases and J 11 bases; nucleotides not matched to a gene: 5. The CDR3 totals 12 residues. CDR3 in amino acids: CAWSRGQGLYTF. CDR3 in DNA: TGTGCCTGGAGTCGGGGACAGGGGTTATACACCTTC.

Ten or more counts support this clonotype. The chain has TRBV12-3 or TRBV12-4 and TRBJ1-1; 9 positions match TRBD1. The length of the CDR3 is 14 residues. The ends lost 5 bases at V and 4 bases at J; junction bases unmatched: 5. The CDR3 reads CASSAQGASTEAFF. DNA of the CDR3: TGTGCCAGCAGTGCACAGGGGGCAAGCACTGAAGCTTTCTTT.

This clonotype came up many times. For the CDR3, the DNA is TGCGCCAGCAGCTTTGGTAACAACAGGGGGGAGACCCAGTACTTC. Translation gives CASSFGNNRGETQYF. The genes are TRBV5-1 and TRBJ2-5, with 8 nucleotides matching TRBD1. Germline V gene sequence: CDR1 SGHRS, CDR2 YFSETQ. This CDR3 spans 15 amino acids. Losses at the gene ends were 2 bases for V and 5 bases for J; bases not matched to a gene: 8.

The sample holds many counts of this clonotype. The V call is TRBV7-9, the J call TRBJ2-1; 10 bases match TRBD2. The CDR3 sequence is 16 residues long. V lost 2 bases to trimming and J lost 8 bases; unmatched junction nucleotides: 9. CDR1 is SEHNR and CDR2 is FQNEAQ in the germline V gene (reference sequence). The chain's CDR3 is CASSLLVAGGGDEQFF. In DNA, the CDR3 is TGTGCCAGCAGCTTATTGGTAGCGGGAGGCGGGGATGAGCAGTTCTTC.

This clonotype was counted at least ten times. The chain's CDR3 is CASSWTGMNTEAFF. The DNA for the CDR3 is TGCGCCAGCAGCTGGACAGGGATGAACACTGAAGCTTTCTTT. The rearrangement uses TRBV5-1 and TRBJ1-1; TRBD1 aligns across 8 bases. CDR1 SGHRS and CDR2 YFSETQ come from the germline V gene. This CDR3 contains 14 residues. Losses at the gene ends were 3 bases for V and 0 bases for J; bases not matched to a gene: 1. The variable domain in full, with the rest retrieved from reference TRBV5-1 and TRBJ1-1, is KAGVTQTPRYLIKTRGQQVTLSCSPISGHRSVSWYQQTPGQGLQFLFEYFSETQRNKGNFPGRFSGRQFSNSRSEMNVSTLELGDSALYLCASSWTGMNTEAFFGQGTRLTVV.

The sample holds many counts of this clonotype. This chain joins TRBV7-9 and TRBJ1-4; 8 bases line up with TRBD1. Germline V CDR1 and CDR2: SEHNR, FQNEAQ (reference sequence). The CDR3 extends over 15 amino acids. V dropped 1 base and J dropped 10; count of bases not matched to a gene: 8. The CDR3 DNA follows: TGTGCCAGCAGCTTAGAAGGGACAGGACAAGGAAAACTGTTTTTT. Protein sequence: CASSLEGTGQGKLFF.

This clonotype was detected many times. The CDR3 reads CASRLWGSSYEQYF. The CDR3 DNA is TGTGCCAGCAGGCTGTGGGGGAGCTCCTACGAGCAGTACTTC. This rearrangement joins TRBV27 to TRBJ2-7, with D tentatively TRBD1 or TRBD2 (5 bases each). The CDR3 spans 14 residues. V lost 6 bases and J lost 0, with 12 bases in between. Germline V CDR1 and CDR2: MNHEY, SMNVEV (reference sequence).

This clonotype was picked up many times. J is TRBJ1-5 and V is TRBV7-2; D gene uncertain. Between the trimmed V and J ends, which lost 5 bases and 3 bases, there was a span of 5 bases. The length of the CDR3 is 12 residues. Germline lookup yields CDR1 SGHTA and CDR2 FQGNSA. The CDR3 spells CASSPYNQPQHF. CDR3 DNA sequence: TGTGCCAGCAGCCCCTACAATCAGCCCCAGCATTTT.